The clone carrying this TCR beta chain turned up a few times. V trimming: 4 bases; J trimming: 6 bases; junction bases outside the gene matches: 3. Germline-derived CDR1 and CDR2 are MNHNS and SASEGT. This CDR3 spans 14 amino acids. This specimen belongs to a study of blood T cell repertoires in COVID-19. Looking at the study overall: Acute-phase and convalescent COVID-19 samples originated in the United States, Italy and Spain. T cells, B-cell-depleted T cells, or PBMCs supplied cDNA or gDNA.

The table came from immunoSEQ multiplex PCR; TCRdb's copy has only in-frame clones and leaves some out. The data hold some 96,000 clones, with about 88% observed a single time. The chain combines TRBV6-1 with TRBJ2-1, with 10 positions matching TRBD2. Sequencing was carried out using peripheral blood. This receptor was taken from a young man in a cohort sampled during active COVID-19. The CDR3 sequence: CASSAAGGANEQFF. In DNA form, the CDR3 reads TGTGCCAGCAGTGCAGCGGGGGGGGCCAATGAGCAGTTCTTC.